The T cell receptor beta chain under discussion was sequenced for a study of cytomegalovirus exposure and HLA in healthy donors. Note on this clone: Its antigen is still unknown.

Whole-study results and caveats: There were reportedly fewer N-insertions in an Asian-associated ancestry cluster than the approximately 670-donor mean, in a later analysis.

CDR1 and CDR2 from the germline V gene are MDHEN and SYDVKM. The ends lost 6 bases at V and 1 base at J; junction bases unmatched: 4. The CDR3 has 14 residues. The PCR had 60 Vbeta and 13 Jbeta primers. The protocol was immunoSEQ multiplex PCR, while the TCRdb copy is restricted to in-frame clones and leaves out a portion. The sample lists tens of thousands of clones; around 81% were seen once. The sample consisted of PBMCs. V gene TRBV28 combines with J gene TRBJ1-2; 8 nucleotides match TRBD1. The clonotype comes from a middle-aged woman in good health and CMV-seronegative. The CDR3 DNA reads TGTGCCAGCAGCCGACAGGGGCGTAACTATGGCTACACCTTC. Amino acids: CASSRQGRNYGYTF.